Below, 27 T cell receptor beta chains from the same sample are listed, as sequenced in a study of T cell responses to AZD1222 COVID-19 vaccine. Repertoires were generated with immunoSEQ multiplex PCR, while TCRdb's copy carries only in-frame clones and drops some. The sample records fewer than 100,000 clones, about 92% being singletons. The source was peripheral blood, collected on day 0 of AZD1222 vaccination. All receptors derive from an adult in good health.

V gene TRBV2 combines with J gene TRBJ1-2, with unresolved D. The CDR3 length is 14 residues. Germline V gives CDR1 SNHLY, CDR2 FYNNEI. The V and J ends lost 1 base and 4 bases respectively, with 10 bases between them. The CDR3 bases are TGTGCCAGCAGTGAAGACAGCCTTGGCTATGGCTACACCTTC. It translates to CASSEDSLGYGYTF.

The V call is TRBV9, the J call TRBJ2-1; 9 positions agree with TRBD1. After removal of 3 bases from V and 4 bases from J, the junction contained 5 bases not matched to a gene. This CDR3 region has 15 residues. Germline values: CDR1 SGDLS, CDR2 YYNGEE. Written as DNA, the CDR3 is TGTGCCAGCAGCGGGCCGGGACAGGGTTACAATGAGCAGTTCTTC. Translated, it gives CASSGPGQGYNEQFF.

The rearrangement links TRBV2 to TRBJ1-2, with TRBD1 matching 7 bases. The germline V gene has CDR1 SNHLY and CDR2 FYNNEI. V lost 8 bases and J lost 1; bases outside the gene matches: 10. This CDR3 has 15 amino acids. CDR3 amino acids: CASFITDRINYGYTF. The CDR3 DNA sequence: TGTGCCAGCTTTATCACGGACAGGATTAACTATGGCTACACCTTC.

V is TRBV19 and J is TRBJ1-6, with TRBD1 matching 7 bases. V was clipped by 2 bases and J by 7 bases; unmatched bases: 5. Per the germline V gene, CDR1 is LNHDA and CDR2 is SQIVND (reference sequence). The CDR3 length is 15 residues. CDR3 in DNA: TGTGCCAGTAGTATACTGGACAGGAAAAATTCACCCCTCCACTTT. This encodes CASSILDRKNSPLHF. The full variable domain, rest sourced from reference TRBV19 and TRBJ1-6, is DGGITQSPKYLFRKEGQNVTLSCEQNLNHDAMYWYRQDPGQGLRLIYYSQIVNDFQKGDIAEGYSVSREKKESFPLTVTSAQKNPTAFYLCASSILDRKNSPLHFGNGTRLTVT.

The rearrangement uses TRBV19 and TRBJ1-6; possibly TRBD1 for D (5 bases). The CDR3 has 14 amino acids. V was shortened by 3 bases and J by 7 bases, with 10 bases between the two germline ends. Per the germline V gene, CDR1 is LNHDA and CDR2 is SQIVND (reference sequence). CDR3 nucleotides: TGTGCCAGTAGTATCCGGACACAAAATTCACCCCTCCACTTT. Translation gives CASSIRTQNSPLHF.

This rearrangement joins TRBV6-5 to TRBJ2-6; D unclear. The CDR3 is 16 residues long. Germline V lookup: CDR1 MNHEY, CDR2 SVGAGI. The V end lost 2 bases, the J end lost 2 bases, and 10 bases lay between the germline ends. The CDR3 DNA follows: TGTGCCAGCAGTTACGCACAAGGGCCTGGGGCCAACGTCCTGACTTTC. This sequence encodes CASSYAQGPGANVLTF.

The rearrangement joins TRBV4-3 to TRBJ2-4, with D tentatively TRBD1 (5 bases). Germline CDR1 and CDR2: LGHNA and YSLEER. The V end was cut by 2 bases, the J end by 1 base, with 15 bases between. CDR3 length: 17 amino acids. CDR3 residues: CASSQYSRQSAKNIQYF. In nucleotides, the CDR3 is TGCGCCAGCAGCCAATATTCCAGACAGTCCGCCAAAAACATTCAGTACTTC.

The V and J genes are TRBV6-5 and TRBJ1-4; D may be TRBD1 (5 bases). The V and J ends lost 8 bases and 1 base respectively, with 14 bases between them. CDR1 is MNHEY, CDR2 SVGAGI, per germline. The CDR3 contains 15 residues. CDR3 bases: TGTGCCAGCGGCCGGGACGCACGAACTAATGAAAAACTGTTTTTT. It yields the protein CASGRDARTNEKLFF.

The genes are TRBV30 and TRBJ2-2, with TRBD1 identical over 11 bases. The CDR3 loop spans 15 amino acids. J was trimmed by 4 bases and V by 3 bases; bases with no gene match: 4. Germline-derived CDR1 and CDR2 are GTSNPN and SVGIG (reference sequence). The CDR3 loop reads CAWSGQGAGTGELFF. The CDR3 coding sequence is TGTGCCTGGAGCGGACAGGGGGCGGGCACCGGGGAGCTGTTTTTT. The whole variable domain, filled in from reference TRBV30 and TRBJ2-2, reads SQTIHQWPATLVQPVGSPLSLECTVEGTSNPNLYWYRQAAGRGLQLLFYSVGIGQISSEVPQNLSASRPQDRQFILSSKKLLLSDSGFYLCAWSGQGAGTGELFFGEGSRLTVL.

The table lists this clone with a count of one. This sequence joins TRBV6-6 and TRBJ1-6; maybe TRBD1 (6 bases). The CDR3 is 13 residues long. Looked up from germline, CDR1 is MNHNY and CDR2 is SVGAGI (reference sequence). Deletions cut 7 bases from V and 4 bases from J, with 8 bases between. The CDR3 reads CASTGQYNSPLHF. For the CDR3, the DNA is TGTGCCAGCACCGGACAGTATAATTCACCCCTCCACTTT.

The chain couples TRBV4-1 to TRBJ1-1; no firm D call. Between the trimmed V and J ends, which lost 2 bases and 0 bases, there was a span of 7 bases. Germline CDR1 is MGHRA and CDR2 is YSYEKL. The CDR3 covers 14 residues. CDR3: CASSQSDLNTEAFF. The DNA for the CDR3 is TGCGCCAGCAGCCAATCTGACCTGAACACTGAAGCTTTCTTT.

The chain employs TRBV4-1 and TRBJ2-4, with 8 bases aligning to TRBD2. In germline, CDR1 is MGHRA, CDR2 YSYEKL. V gave up 0 bases and J gave up 10 bases; unmatched junction bases: 8. This CDR3 contains 15 residues. CDR3 sequence: CASSQERTSQGIQYF. The CDR3 DNA sequence: TGCGCCAGCAGCCAAGAAAGGACTAGCCAGGGTATTCAGTACTTC.

This clone was picked up a small number of times. The chain uses TRBV7-9 and TRBJ1-1; possibly TRBD1 for D (5 bases). V lost 3 bases to trimming and J lost 0 bases, with 20 bases between them. CDR3 length: 18 residues. Germline V CDR1 and CDR2: SEHNR, FQNEAQ (reference sequence). This CDR3 reads CASSFTGPQQGMNTEAFF. Written as DNA, the CDR3 is TGTGCCAGCAGCTTTACAGGCCCCCAGCAGGGCATGAACACTGAAGCTTTCTTT.

V usage is TRBV9 and J usage is TRBJ2-3; 7 bases match TRBD2. Per germline, CDR1 SGDLS and CDR2 YYNGEE. J gave up 2 bases and V 3 bases, and 3 bases lay outside the gene matches. This CDR3 is 14 amino acids long. The DNA of the CDR3 is TGTGCCAGCAGCGGGACTAGACTCACAGATACGCAGTATTTT. Translation gives CASSGTRLTDTQYF.

The CDR3 loop is CASSDSLAGAGELFF. Written as DNA, the CDR3 is TGTGCCAGCAGTGACTCACTAGCGGGAGCCGGGGAGCTGTTTTTT. This chain links TRBV6-4 with TRBJ2-2; 11 bases line up with TRBD2. With V trimmed by 0 bases and J by 6 bases, 0 bases remained unmatched. The CDR3 length is 15 residues. Germline lookup yields CDR1 MRHNA and CDR2 SNTAGT.

The chain links TRBV6-2 or TRBV6-3 to TRBJ1-4; D is undetermined. In germline, CDR1 is MNHEY, CDR2 SVGEGT. This CDR3 has 14 residues. Trimming took 2 bases from V and 4 from J, leaving 8 bases between them. The CDR3 DNA sequence: TGTGCCAGCAGTTACGGCAGCGATAATGAAAAACTGTTTTTT. It codes for CASSYGSDNEKLFF.

The chain joins TRBV6-5 to TRBJ1-4, with D possibly TRBD1 on 5 matching bases. Trimming stripped 5 bases from V and 8 bases from J, with 12 bases between. This CDR3 comprises 13 residues. Germline CDR1 is MNHEY and CDR2 is SVGAGI. The DNA for the CDR3 is TGTGCCAGCAGTATCAGGGAAGGGGAAAAACTGTTTTTT. Translated: CASSIREGEKLFF.

This chain uses TRBV12-3 or TRBV12-4 with TRBJ2-5, with unresolved D. V dropped 6 bases and J dropped 0 bases, with 2 bases sitting between them. This CDR3 contains 11 residues. CDR3 coding DNA: TGTGCCAGCAGCTACCAAGAGACCCAGTACTTC. As protein: CASSYQETQYF.

The chain carries TRBV7-2 and TRBJ1-1, with no clear D. Per germline, CDR1 SGHTA and CDR2 FQGNSA. V lost 3 bases to trimming and J lost 4 bases, with 9 bases between them. The CDR3 sequence is 13 residues long. The CDR3 spells CASSFPGGTEAFF. In DNA form, the CDR3 reads TGTGCCAGCAGCTTTCCCGGCGGCACTGAAGCTTTCTTT.

The chain is built from TRBV6-1 and TRBJ1-2, with 7 bases lining up with TRBD1. CDR3 length: 15 residues. Unmatched junction bases numbered 7, after V lost 2 bases and J lost 4 bases. CDR1 is MNHNS and CDR2 is SASEGT in the germline V gene. The CDR3: CASSERQGAGYGYTF. The CDR3 DNA follows: TGTGCCAGCAGTGAAAGACAGGGAGCGGGCTATGGCTACACCTTC.

The chain couples TRBV15 to TRBJ2-7, with 7 nucleotides matching TRBD2. V lost 0 bases and J lost 3; bases outside the gene matches: 5. The CDR3 consists of 15 residues. Germline V gives CDR1 LNHNV, CDR2 YYDKDF (reference sequence). The CDR3 sequence is CATSRDPGGLYEQYF. Written as DNA, the CDR3 is TGTGCCACCAGCAGAGATCCGGGGGGACTCTACGAGCAGTACTTC.

This clone has only one observation. The chain is built from TRBV6-5 and TRBJ1-5, with TRBD1 matching over 7 bases. Per the germline V gene, CDR1 is MNHEY and CDR2 is SVGAGI. There are 15 residues in the CDR3. The V segment lost 4 bases and the J segment 3 bases; nucleotides outside the gene matches: 6. CDR3 in amino acids: CASSSVTGNNQPQHF. The CDR3 bases are TGTGCCAGCAGTTCGGTGACAGGGAACAATCAGCCCCAGCATTTT.

The J gene is TRBJ2-4, the V gene TRBV5-8; 8 nucleotides match TRBD1. CDR1 SGHTS and CDR2 YDEGEE come from the germline V gene. The CDR3 extends over 16 amino acids. The ends lost 4 bases at V and 8 bases at J; junction bases unmatched: 14. CDR3 nucleotides: TGTGCCAGCAGCGGCAGGACAGGGATGATCGGTGACATTCAGTACTTC. Its translation is CASSGRTGMIGDIQYF.

This chain links TRBV5-1 with TRBJ1-2; no clear D. Trimming took off 4 bases at V and 6 bases at J, with 22 bases between the two ends. The germline CDR1 and CDR2 sequences are SGHRS and YFSETQ. The CDR3 consists of 16 residues. In DNA form, the CDR3 reads TGCGCCAGCAGCCCGGAGGGTGTCGGCGGGGAACATGGCTACACCTTC. It codes for CASSPEGVGGEHGYTF.

V and J are TRBV10-3 and TRBJ2-3; 9 bases fit TRBD2. Unmatched junction bases numbered 2, after V lost 3 bases and J lost 1 base. CDR3 length equals 15 residues. Germline assignment: CDR1 ENHRY and CDR2 SYGVKD. The chain's CDR3 is CAISERTSGTDTQYF. CDR3 coding DNA: TGTGCCATCAGTGAAAGGACTAGCGGCACAGATACGCAGTATTTT.

The V call is TRBV9, the J call TRBJ1-3; 8 bases match TRBD1. Per the germline V gene, CDR1 is SGDLS and CDR2 is YYNGEE. The CDR3 covers 16 residues. With V trimmed by 4 bases and J by 2 bases, 8 bases remained unmatched. For the CDR3, the DNA is TGTGCCAGCAGCACTTTTGACAGGGGTGCTGGAAACACCATATATTTT. As protein: CASSTFDRGAGNTIYF.

This chain links TRBV20-1 with TRBJ1-1, with D perhaps TRBD1 (6 bases). Germline CDR1 and CDR2: DFQATT and SNEGSKA (reference sequence). The CDR3 extends over 12 amino acids. Trimming removed 4 bases from V and 5 bases from J, with 11 bases in between. The CDR3: CSAIEGGTEAFF. The DNA for the CDR3 is TGCAGTGCTATTGAGGGGGGGACTGAAGCTTTCTTT.